The 4 T cell receptor beta chains below come from one sample, sequenced in a study of T cells after yellow fever vaccination. TCRdb re-called the 5' RACE reads through MiXCR, storing one row per CDR3 protein. The sample lists some 550,000 distinct CDR3 sequences, roughly 19% seen once, with approximately 15% in the top ten. The material was PBMCs, obtained 15 days after the yellow fever booster vaccination. The receptors here all came from a young man who received the YFV17D yellow fever vaccine.

This chain connects TRBV12-3 or TRBV12-4 to TRBJ2-2, with D perhaps TRBD1 (5 bases). The CDR3 runs 15 residues. Trimming removed 6 bases from V and 5 bases from J, with 16 bases in between. The CDR3, as DNA: TGTGCCAGCAGCCCCCCGTACCCAGGGACCGGGGAGCTGTTTTTT. This gives the protein CASSPPYPGTGELFF.

This clonotype was detected only a few times. The chain joins TRBV27 to TRBJ1-6; perhaps TRBD1 as D (6 bases). Germline lookup yields CDR1 MNHEY and CDR2 SMNVEV (reference sequence). The ends were cut back, 7 bases at V and 8 bases at J, with 12 bases in the middle. The CDR3 is 13 amino acids. For the CDR3, the DNA is TGTGCCAGCACCAAATCAGGGGATTCACCCCTCCACTTT. Translating gives CASTKSGDSPLHF.

This clonotype was recorded a few times. The chain couples TRBV20-1 to TRBJ2-7; 9 bases fit TRBD1. The CDR3 is 14 residues long. V was clipped by 4 bases and J by 2 bases; unmatched bases: 6. The germline V gene has CDR1 DFQATT and CDR2 SNEGSKA (reference sequence). The CDR3 nucleotides read TGCAGTGCTACTCTTGGGACAGGGCCCTACGAGCAGTACTTC. Amino acid sequence: CSATLGTGPYEQYF.

The rearrangement links TRBV29-1 to TRBJ2-1; 13 bases fit TRBD2. Germline V gene sequence: CDR1 SQVTM, CDR2 ANQGSEA. The CDR3 is 14 amino acids. V lost 8 bases to trimming and J lost 2 bases; unmatched junction nucleotides: 3. The CDR3 reads CSFGLAGAYNEQFF. The DNA for the CDR3 is TGCAGCTTCGGACTAGCGGGAGCCTACAATGAGCAGTTCTTC.